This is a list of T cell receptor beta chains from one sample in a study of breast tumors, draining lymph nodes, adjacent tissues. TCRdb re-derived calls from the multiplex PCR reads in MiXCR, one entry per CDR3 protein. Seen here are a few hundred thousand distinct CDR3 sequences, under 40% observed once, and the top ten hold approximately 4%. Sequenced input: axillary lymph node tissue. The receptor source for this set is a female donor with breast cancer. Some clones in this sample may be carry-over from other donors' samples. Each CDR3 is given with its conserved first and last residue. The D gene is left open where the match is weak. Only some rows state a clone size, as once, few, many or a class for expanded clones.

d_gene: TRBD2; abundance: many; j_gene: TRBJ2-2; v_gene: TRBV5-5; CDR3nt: TGTGCCAGCAGCTTTGACGGGAGGTTCGGGGAGCTGTTTTTT; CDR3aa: CASSFDGRFGELFF
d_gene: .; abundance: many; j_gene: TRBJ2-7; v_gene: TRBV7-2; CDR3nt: TGTGCCAGCAGTGGGGGGGGGAGGGGGCCGCGCTACGAGCAGTACTTC; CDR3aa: CASSGGGRGPRYEQYF
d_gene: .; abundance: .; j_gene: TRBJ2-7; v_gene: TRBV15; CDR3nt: TGTGCCACCAGCGCCCTCAGAAGCTCCTACGAGCAGTACTTC; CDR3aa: CATSALRSSYEQYF
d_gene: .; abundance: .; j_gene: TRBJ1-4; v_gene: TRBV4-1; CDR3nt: TGCGCCAGCAGCCAAGATCATCTCGGGGCTAATGAAAAACTGTTTTTT; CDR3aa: CASSQDHLGANEKLFF
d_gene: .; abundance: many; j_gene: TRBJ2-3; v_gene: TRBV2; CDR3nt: TGTGCCAGCAGTCACACTCCGGGACCCCTCACAGATACGCAGTATTTT; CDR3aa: CASSHTPGPLTDTQYF
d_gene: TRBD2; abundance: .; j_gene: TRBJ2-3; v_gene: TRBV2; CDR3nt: TGTGCCCTTCCGGGGGGTACGCAGTATTTT; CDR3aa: CALPGGTQYF
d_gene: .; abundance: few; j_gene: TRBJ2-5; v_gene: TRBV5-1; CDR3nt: TGCGCCAGCAGCTCCAGGACACTTCAAGAGACCCAGTACTTC; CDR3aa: CASSSRTLQETQYF
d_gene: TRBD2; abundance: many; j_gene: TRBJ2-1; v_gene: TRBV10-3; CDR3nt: TGTGCCATCAGTGCGTCGGGGGGGTTCGTGTTCTTC; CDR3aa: CAISASGGFVFF
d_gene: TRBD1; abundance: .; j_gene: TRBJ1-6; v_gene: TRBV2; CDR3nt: TGTGCCAGCCTCCTCGGCGGGACAGCCAATTCACCCCTCCGCTTT; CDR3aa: CASLLGGTANSPLRF
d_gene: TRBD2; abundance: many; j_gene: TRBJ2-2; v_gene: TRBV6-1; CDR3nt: TGTGCCAGCCAAGCGGGAGGGAGCACCGGGGAGCTGTTTTTT; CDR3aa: CASQAGGSTGELFF
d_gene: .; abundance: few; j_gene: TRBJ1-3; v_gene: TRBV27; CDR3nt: TGTGCCAGCAGGGGGACGCCGACTGGAAACACCATATATTTT; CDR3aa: CASRGTPTGNTIYF
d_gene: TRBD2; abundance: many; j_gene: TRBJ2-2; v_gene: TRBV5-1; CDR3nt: TGCGCCAGCAGCCCCAGGTCGATAGCGGGTTCGAACACCGGGGAGCTGTTTTTT; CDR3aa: CASSPRSIAGSNTGELFF
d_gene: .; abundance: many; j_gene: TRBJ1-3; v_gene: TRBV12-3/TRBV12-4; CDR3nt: TGTGCCAGCAGCCCACCAGGCGGGGGCAGCTTCTCTGGAAACACCATATATTTT; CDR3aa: CASSPPGGGSFSGNTIYF
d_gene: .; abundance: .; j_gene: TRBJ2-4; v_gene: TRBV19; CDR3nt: TGTGCCAGTAGTATTGGCCCCGGGACGCTAGCCAAAAACATTCAGTACTTC; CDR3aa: CASSIGPGTLAKNIQYF
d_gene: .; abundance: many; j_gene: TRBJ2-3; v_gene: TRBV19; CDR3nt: TGTGCCAGTAGTATAGGGCAGGGCCCCACAGATACGCAGTATTTT; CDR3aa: CASSIGQGPTDTQYF
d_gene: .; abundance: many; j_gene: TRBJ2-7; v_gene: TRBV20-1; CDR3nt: TGCAGTGCTAGTAATCCCCTCGAGGGGGGCTTATCCGAGCAGTACTTC; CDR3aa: CSASNPLEGGLSEQYF
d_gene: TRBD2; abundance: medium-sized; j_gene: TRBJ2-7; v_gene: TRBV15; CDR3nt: TGTGCCACCAGCAGGGGAAGACTAGCGGGGGGATACGAGCAGTACTTC; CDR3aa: CATSRGRLAGGYEQYF
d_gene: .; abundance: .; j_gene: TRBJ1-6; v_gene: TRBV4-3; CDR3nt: TGCGCCAGCAGCCAAGCGGAGGTTTGGAATTCACCCCTCCACTTT; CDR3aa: CASSQAEVWNSPLHF
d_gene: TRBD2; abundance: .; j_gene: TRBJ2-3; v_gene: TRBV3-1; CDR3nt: TGTGCCAGCAGCCCGTTAGCGGGAGTACAAGATACGCAGTATTTT; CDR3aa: CASSPLAGVQDTQYF
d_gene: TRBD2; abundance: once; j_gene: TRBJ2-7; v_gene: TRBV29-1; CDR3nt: TGCAGCGTTACAGGACTAGCGGGACTCACCTACGAGCAGTACTTC; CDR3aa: CSVTGLAGLTYEQYF
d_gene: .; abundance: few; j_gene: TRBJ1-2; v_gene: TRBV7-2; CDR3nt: TGTGCCAGCAGCCCGGGGGTAGGGGGACCGATTGGCTACCCCTTC; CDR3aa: CASSPGVGGPIGYPF
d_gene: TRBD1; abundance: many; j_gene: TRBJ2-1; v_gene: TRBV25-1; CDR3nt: TGTGCCAGCGGCAACAGGGGGCTTGAGCAGTTCTTC; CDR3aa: CASGNRGLEQFF
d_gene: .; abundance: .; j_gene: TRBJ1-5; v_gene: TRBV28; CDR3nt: TGTGCCAGCAGTTTGAAGGGGGTGGGGAATCAGCCCCAGCATTTT; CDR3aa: CASSLKGVGNQPQHF
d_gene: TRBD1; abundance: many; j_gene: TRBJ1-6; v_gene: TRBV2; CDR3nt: TGTGCCAGCAGAGCTAGACAGGGGTCCCGTAATTCACCCCTCCACTTT; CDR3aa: CASRARQGSRNSPLHF
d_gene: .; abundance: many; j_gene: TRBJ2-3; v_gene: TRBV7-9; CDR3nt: TGTGCCAGCAGCTTAGGCCGGTCCGTAAATGCAGATACGCAGTATTTT; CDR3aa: CASSLGRSVNADTQYF
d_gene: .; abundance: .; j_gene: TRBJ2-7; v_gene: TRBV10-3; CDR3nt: TGTGCCATCAGTGACCGGGGCTCCTACGAGCAGTACTTC; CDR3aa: CAISDRGSYEQYF
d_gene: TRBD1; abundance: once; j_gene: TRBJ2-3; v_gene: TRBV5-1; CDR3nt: TGCGCCAGCAGCTTGGGGACAGGGGTCGGTACGCAGTATTTT; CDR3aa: CASSLGTGVGTQYF
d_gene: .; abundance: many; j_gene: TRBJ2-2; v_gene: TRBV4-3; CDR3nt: TGCGCCAGCAGCCAAGATAGCGAGAACACCGGGGAGCTGTTTTTT; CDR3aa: CASSQDSENTGELFF